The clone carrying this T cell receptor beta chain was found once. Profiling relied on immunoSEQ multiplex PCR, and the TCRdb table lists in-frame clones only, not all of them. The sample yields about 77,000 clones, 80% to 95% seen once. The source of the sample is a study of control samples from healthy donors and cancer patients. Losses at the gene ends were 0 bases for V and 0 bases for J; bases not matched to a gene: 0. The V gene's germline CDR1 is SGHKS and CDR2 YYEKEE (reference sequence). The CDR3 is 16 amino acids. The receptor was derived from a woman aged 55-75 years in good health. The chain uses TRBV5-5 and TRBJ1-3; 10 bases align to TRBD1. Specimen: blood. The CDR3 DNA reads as TGTGCCAGCAGCTTGGGGACAGGGGGCTCTGGAAACACCATATATTTT. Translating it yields CASSLGTGGSGNTIYF. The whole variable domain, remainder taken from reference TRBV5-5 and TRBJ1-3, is DAGVTQSPTHLIKTRGQQVTLRCSPISGHKSVSWYQQVLGQGPQFIFQYYEKEERGRGNFPDRFSARQFPNYSSELNVNALLLGDSALYLCASSLGTGGSGNTIYFGEGSWLTVV.